This T cell receptor (beta chain) was identified during a study of regulatory T cells in long-lasting Graves disease. Germline V gene sequence: CDR1 SEHNR, CDR2 FQNEAQ (reference sequence). Trimming shortened V by 4 bases and J by 8 bases, and 11 bases separated the two germline ends. The CDR3 sequence is 12 residues long. Construction of the TCR beta libraries employed iRepertoire HTBI primers in conjunction with Arm-PCR of CDR3 regions. TCRdb recomputed calls from the multiplex PCR reads with MiXCR, one row per CDR3 protein. The sample has 520,000 or so distinct CDR3 sequences; 12% are singletons. Study-level points and caveats: There were preferences for TRBV28, TRBJ1-2 and TRBJ2-5 in persistent disease. With a small sample size, accuracy may have been reduced. Comparison showed that persistent patients shared more public clonotypes (about 2,800) than new patients (966).

For this clonotype: Its antigen is undetermined.

Time point described: newly diagnosed GD, antithyroid drugs for less than 3 months. RNA isolated from PBMCs was used to make the TCR library. These same data were also listed under a study on T cells in Graves' hyperthyroidism and ophthalmopathy. Turning to that study: Peripheral blood also featured most of the thyroid clonotypes expanded above 0.001.

The material sequenced was peripheral blood mononuclear cells (PBMCs), taken at new diagnosis, from a patient treated with antithyroid drugs. The source is a woman in her 30s with Graves disease. The chain has TRBV7-9 and TRBJ1-2; tentatively, D is TRBD1 (6 bases). The CDR3, as DNA: TGTGCCAGCAGCTCAGGGGTCGACGGCTACACCTTC. Protein sequence: CASSSGVDGYTF. The full variable domain, completed using reference TRBV7-9 and TRBJ1-2, is DTGVSQNPRHKITKRGQNVTFRCDPISEHNRLYWYRQTLGQGPEFLTYFQNEAQLEKSRLLSDRFSAERPKGSFSTLEIQRTEQGDSAMYLCASSSGVDGYTFGSGTRLTVV.